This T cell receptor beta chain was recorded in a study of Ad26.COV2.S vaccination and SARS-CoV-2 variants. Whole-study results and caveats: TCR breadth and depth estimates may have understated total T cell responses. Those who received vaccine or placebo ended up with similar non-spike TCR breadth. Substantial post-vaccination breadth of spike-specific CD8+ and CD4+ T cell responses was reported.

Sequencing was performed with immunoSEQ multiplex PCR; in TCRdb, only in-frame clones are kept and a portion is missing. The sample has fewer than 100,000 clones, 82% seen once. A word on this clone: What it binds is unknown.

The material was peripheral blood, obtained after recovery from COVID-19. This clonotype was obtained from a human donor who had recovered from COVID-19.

The CDR3 is CASGLMGGGVYEQYF. The CDR3 DNA reads as TGTGCTAGTGGTTTAATGGGGGGGGGAGTCTACGAGCAGTACTTC. The chain couples TRBV12-5 to TRBJ2-7; 7 bases fit TRBD2. Germline CDR1 is LGHNT and CDR2 is FRNRAP. CDR3 length equals 15 residues. Trimming cost V 3 bases and J 3 bases; bases outside gene matches: 8.